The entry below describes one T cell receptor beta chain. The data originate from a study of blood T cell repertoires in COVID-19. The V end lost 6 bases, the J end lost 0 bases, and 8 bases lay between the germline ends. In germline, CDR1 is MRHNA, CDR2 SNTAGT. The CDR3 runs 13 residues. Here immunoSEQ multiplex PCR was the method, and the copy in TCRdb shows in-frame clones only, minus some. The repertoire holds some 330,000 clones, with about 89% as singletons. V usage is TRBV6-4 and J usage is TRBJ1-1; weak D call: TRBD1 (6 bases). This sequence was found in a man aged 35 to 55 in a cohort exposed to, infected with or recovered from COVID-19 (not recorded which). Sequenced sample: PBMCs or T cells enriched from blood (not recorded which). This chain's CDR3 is CASRGQMNTEAFF. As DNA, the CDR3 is TGTGCCAGCAGAGGACAGATGAACACTGAAGCTTTCTTT.